This TCR beta chain is drawn from a study of T-cell reconstitution after alpha-beta-depleted transplantation in children (dated by TCRdb to about 2016). With regard to the full study: T-cell immune reconstitution after TCRalphabeta/CD19-depleted allogeneic hematopoietic cell transplantation in children was quantitatively tracked in the study by means of TCR repertoire profiling.

The treatment or condition label, as the study defines it: allogeneic hematopoietic cell transplantation with graft depleted of TCRalphabeta T cells and CD19 B cells. Transplant recipients were children who received TCRalphabeta/CD19-depleted allogeneic hematopoietic cell grafts. Trimming takes 6 bases from V and 1 base from J, and the germline ends sit 10 bases apart. CDR3 length: 14 amino acids, cysteine to phenylalanine. Of the read, only the CDR3 DNA is kept; its 42 bases are in frame from base 1. From a lookup of the germline V gene, CDR1 and CDR2 are SGHRS and YFSETQ. Library preparation employed PCR. Sequencer: Illumina HiSeq 2500. Molecular barcoding was employed in the preparation of TCR libraries, with unique molecular identifiers being used to normalize TCRbeta repertoire quantification. TCRdb redid the processing of the public reads, applying fastp at Q25 and MiXCR, and retained in-frame beta chains. Each record represents a unique CDR3 protein, reported with the most common genes and DNA among its rows. This sample comprises 450,000 to 600,000 distinct CDR3 sequences, approximately 12% of them detected only once. The ten largest clones capture 2% to 2.5% of the sample.

As regards this clonotype: Its specific antigen is unknown. Per-nucleotide qualities are absent, and no much larger clonotype sits a single base away.

What the study reported, not specific to this receptor: In some patients, high TCRbeta diversity at day 60 was attributed to recipient T cells and intrathymic progenitors that had survived conditioning. Over the following months the frequencies of hyperexpanded clones went down, and after one year T-cell counts and TCRbeta diversity were mostly credited to newly produced T cells. The apparently early alphabetaT-cell count recovery about two months after transplant was reportedly dependent on only several hundred rapidly expanded clones derived from non-depleted graft cells.

Sequencing was performed on PBMCs, mostly from graft donor cells, taken 360 days after TCRalphabeta/CD19-depleted stem cell transplant. The receptor's source is a male patient younger than 18 who had a stem cell transplant for acute myeloid leukemia, so the T cells may come from the graft donor. Here the chain combines TRBV5-1 and TRBJ2-2, and perhaps TRBD2 as D gene, on 6 matching bases. The bases are TGCGCCAGCACTATGACTAGGAACACCGGGGAGCTGTTTTTT. The resulting protein is CASTMTRNTGELFF.